The sequence of this T cell receptor (beta chain) was determined in a study of a mutant IDH1 vaccine in newly diagnosed glioma. Background on the study: Antecedent treatment encompassed radiotherapy, temozolomide, or their combination; the majority received both.

About this clone: Its cognate antigen is unknown.

Profiling relied on immunoSEQ multiplex PCR, and the TCRdb table lists in-frame clones only, not all of them. The repertoire holds about 69,000 clones, with around 87% as singletons. Stated time point: week 35, safety follow-up. Alongside topical imiquimod, each dose of vaccine comprised 300 ug of mutant IDH1 20-mer peptide. The ends lost 7 bases at V and 2 bases at J; junction bases unmatched: 8. Germline V gene data show CDR1 as SEHNR and CDR2 as FQNEAQ (reference sequence). The CDR3 covers 15 residues. The sample in question was PBMCs, obtained from a glioma patient whose treatment included an IDH1 peptide vaccine. The chain recombines TRBV7-9 with TRBJ2-3; the match to TRBD1 covers 8 bases. This clonotype was obtained from a man in his thirties or forties with glioma. The CDR3 DNA follows: TGTGCCAGCACCCCTAGGACAGGGAACACAGATACGCAGTATTTT. It encodes CASTPRTGNTDTQYF. Combining the CDR3 with reference TRBV7-9 and TRBJ2-3 gives the whole variable domain DTGVSQNPRHKITKRGQNVTFRCDPISEHNRLYWYRQTLGQGPEFLTYFQNEAQLEKSRLLSDRFSAERPKGSFSTLEIQRTEQGDSAMYLCASTPRTGNTDTQYFGPGTRLTVL.